The 22 T cell receptor beta chains below were found in one sample sequenced in a study of human T cells and chemical hapten exposure (dated by TCRdb to about 2021). Libraries came from RACE. Sequencing used a NextSeq 500. TCRdb reprocessing: public reads trimmed at Q25 with fastp, clones called with MiXCR, in-frame beta chains kept. Rows are combined by CDR3 protein, so each entry shows the most common genes and DNA. This sample comprises some 70,000 distinct CDR3 sequences, about a tenth of them detected only once. Approximately 5.5% of the sample rests with the top ten. Sample time point, as interpreted from the label and publication: pre-sensitization, week 0. Sample treatment or condition, as interpreted from the label and publication: therapeutic diphenylcyclopropenone sensitization with weekly scalp DPC. The specimen comprised whole blood, sampled in connection with sensitization to the hapten diphenylcyclopropenone (DPC). These receptors came from a woman between 45 and 60 years old with alopecia areata. Some clones in this sample may be carry-over from other donors' samples.

The chain joins TRBV12-3 or TRBV12-4 to TRBJ2-1; D is tentatively TRBD1 or TRBD2 (7 bases each). V lost 5 bases, J lost 10 bases, and 21 bases lay in between. This CDR3 has 15 residues. Here the CDR3 reads CASSPRGTVPEEQFF. The CDR3 coding sequence is TGTGCCAGCAGTCCGCGGGGGACAGTACCTGAAGAGCAGTTCTTC.

This clonotype was seen a few times. This sequence joins TRBV9 and TRBJ2-2; D remains ambiguous. The V gene lost 4 bases and the J gene lost 7 bases, with 8 bases spanning the gap. CDR1 and CDR2 (germline): SGDLS, YYNGEE. The CDR3 runs to 12 residues. The CDR3 spells CASSPYVGELFF. The CDR3 DNA follows: TGTGCCAGCAGCCCCTACGTCGGGGAGCTGTTTTTT.

This clonotype was observed at least ten times. J is TRBJ2-7 and V is TRBV7-8; 13 bases are a match to TRBD2. The CDR3 extends over 17 amino acids. V lost 3 bases, J lost 6 bases, and 11 bases stayed unmatched. The germline gives CDR1 SGHVS, CDR2 FQNEAQ. The CDR3 coding sequence is TGTGCCAGCAGCTTGCCCCCCGGGACTAGCGGGATGATCGAGCAGTACTTC. Its translation is CASSLPPGTSGMIEQYF. Using reference TRBV7-8 and TRBJ2-7 for the parts outside the CDR3, the full variable domain is GAGVSQSPRYKVAKRGQDVALRCDPISGHVSLFWYQQALGQGPEFLTYFQNEAQLDKSGLPSDRFFAERPEGSVSTLKIQRTQQEDSAVYLCASSLPPGTSGMIEQYFGPGTRLTVT.

V is TRBV10-1 and J is TRBJ2-7; D possibly matches TRBD1 or TRBD2 (5 bases each). V was clipped by 0 bases and J by 0 bases, with 9 bases between them. The germline V gene has CDR1 WNHNN and CDR2 SYGVQD (reference sequence). This CDR3 contains 15 residues. The CDR3 sequence is CASSESTGHSYEQYF. The DNA of the CDR3 is TGCGCCAGCAGTGAGTCGACGGGGCACTCCTACGAGCAGTACTTC.

This clonotype was detected ten times or more. This chain links TRBV19 with TRBJ2-1, with 9 bases identical to TRBD1. Germline V CDR1 and CDR2: LNHDA, SQIVND (reference sequence). V dropped 7 bases and J dropped 1; count of bases not matched to a gene: 2. The CDR3 contains 14 residues. The CDR3 spells CASKDRGSYNEQFF. Written as DNA, the CDR3 is TGTGCCAGTAAGGACAGGGGTTCCTACAATGAGCAGTTCTTC.

The chain carries TRBV11-2 and TRBJ1-1; unclear D gene. V lost 5 bases and J lost 8, with 9 bases in between. From germline, CDR1 is SGHAT and CDR2 FQNNGV. The CDR3 covers 11 residues. CDR3 DNA sequence: TGTGCCAGCAGCCGTGGGTTGGAAGCTTTCTTT. It specifies CASSRGLEAFF. The full variable domain, with the rest looked up from reference TRBV11-2 and TRBJ1-1, is EAGVAQSPRYKIIEKRQSVAFWCNPISGHATLYWYQQILGQGPKLLIQFQNNGVVDDSQLPKDRFSAERLKGVDSTLKIQPAKLEDSAVYLCASSRGLEAFFGQGTRLTVV.

This clonotype has just a few counts. V usage is TRBV18 and J usage is TRBJ2-7; 8 nucleotides align to TRBD1. The V and J ends lost 0 bases and 4 bases, in that order; junction bases with no gene match: 5. This CDR3 comprises 15 residues. CDR1 and CDR2 (germline): KGHSH, LQKENI. CDR3 amino acids: CASSPPQGAPYEQYF. The CDR3 DNA follows: TGTGCCAGCTCACCACCGCAGGGGGCCCCTTACGAGCAGTACTTC.

This chain links TRBV21-1 with TRBJ1-2. TRBV21-1 is termed a pseudogene. The CDR3 length is 11 residues. CDR3 nucleotide sequence: TGTGCCAGCAGCACCCAATATGGCTACACCTTC. It encodes CASSTQYGYTF.

J is TRBJ2-3 and V is TRBV6-6, with unresolved D. The CDR3 spans 14 residues. Germline-derived CDR1 and CDR2 are MNHNY and SVGAGI (reference sequence). The ends were cut back, 2 bases at V and 6 bases at J, with 12 bases in the middle. CDR3 amino acids: CASSYPRPTDTQYF. CDR3 in DNA: TGTGCCAGCAGTTACCCACGACCCACCGATACGCAGTATTTT.

This clonotype was seen only a few times. The chain couples TRBV4-3 to TRBJ1-1; D might be TRBD1 (6 bases). Germline CDR1 LGHNA, CDR2 YSLEER. The CDR3 spans 15 residues. The ends were cut back, 1 base at V and 8 bases at J, with 17 bases in the middle. CDR3 sequence reads: CASSQGRRTGGEAFF. The CDR3 DNA is TGCGCCAGCAGCCAAGGGCGACGGACCGGGGGCGAAGCTTTCTTT.

This clonotype was counted ten times or more. The V gene is TRBV10-2, the J gene TRBJ2-3; D perhaps matches TRBD2 (5 bases). The germline V gene has CDR1 WSHSY and CDR2 SAAADI. CDR3 length: 15 residues. The ends were cut back, 3 bases at V and 4 bases at J, with 14 bases in the middle. For the CDR3, the DNA is TGCGCCAGCAGTGAAGCAAGAGGGCGGGCAGATACGCAGTATTTT. Translation gives CASSEARGRADTQYF.

V and J are TRBV12-3 or TRBV12-4 and TRBJ2-3; 7 bases are shared with TRBD1. CDR3 length: 14 amino acids. J lost 3 bases, V lost 5 bases, and 5 bases had no gene match. The CDR3 region has the DNA TGTGCCAGCAGTGCGGACAGGAGGACAGATACGCAGTATTTT. Translated: CASSADRRTDTQYF.

This clonotype appeared a few times. The chain joins TRBV7-9 to TRBJ1-2; D unclear. CDR1 and CDR2 from the germline V gene are SEHNR and FQNEAQ (reference sequence). The CDR3 covers 18 residues. V was cut by 4 bases and J by 4 bases, with 25 bases left in between. The CDR3 coding sequence is TGTGCCAGCAGCTGGGTTACCGGGCGGAGCCCCCTGTCCTATGGCTACACCTTC. This codes for CASSWVTGRSPLSYGYTF.

The chain is built from TRBV10-1 and TRBJ2-1, with D tentatively TRBD1 (5 bases). The V end was cut by 0 bases, the J end by 7 bases, with 10 bases between. This CDR3 is 14 amino acids long. Germline V gene sequence: CDR1 WNHNN, CDR2 SYGVQD (reference sequence). CDR3 loop: CASSESGRMNEQFF. The CDR3 DNA reads as TGCGCCAGCAGTGAGTCGGGGCGCATGAATGAGCAGTTCTTC.

Ten or more counts support this clonotype. The CDR3 sequence is CASSLTNTGELFF. The CDR3 bases are TGTGCCAGCAGCCTGACTAACACCGGGGAGCTGTTTTTT. The rearrangement joins TRBV11-2 to TRBJ2-2; unclear D gene. CDR1 SGHAT and CDR2 FQNNGV come from the germline V gene. The CDR3 has 13 amino acids. V gave up 5 bases and J gave up 2 bases, with 6 bases separating them. Using reference TRBV11-2 and TRBJ2-2 for the parts outside the CDR3, the full variable domain is EAGVAQSPRYKIIEKRQSVAFWCNPISGHATLYWYQQILGQGPKLLIQFQNNGVVDDSQLPKDRFSAERLKGVDSTLKIQPAKLEDSAVYLCASSLTNTGELFFGEGSRLTVL.

J is TRBJ2-2 and V is TRBV10-3; D might be TRBD1 (6 bases). The V gene's germline CDR1 is ENHRY and CDR2 SYGVKD. Trimming removed 3 bases from V and 5 bases from J, with 13 bases in between. CDR3 length: 15 amino acids. The CDR3 protein is CAISDTGTWTGELFF. CDR3 coding DNA: TGTGCCATCAGTGACACCGGGACATGGACCGGGGAGCTGTTTTTT.

The table lists this clonotype with a few counts. The rearrangement uses TRBV18 and TRBJ1-1, with 10 bases matching TRBD1. Unmatched junction bases numbered 5, after V lost 3 bases and J lost 4 bases. The germline gives CDR1 KGHSH, CDR2 LQKENI. There are 15 residues in the CDR3. CDR3 DNA: TGTGCCAGCTCACCGGGACAGGGGATTCGCACTGAAGCTTTCTTT. Translating it yields CASSPGQGIRTEAFF.

The chain has TRBV11-2 and TRBJ2-3; a possible D gene is TRBD2 (5 bases). CDR3 length: 15 residues. Trimming took 5 bases from V and 0 from J, leaving 12 bases between them. Germline CDR1 is SGHAT and CDR2 is FQNNGV. The CDR3 coding sequence is TGTGCCAGCAGCCTGAGTGGACTCAGCACAGATACGCAGTATTTT. This gives the protein CASSLSGLSTDTQYF.

This clonotype was detected a few times. This chain joins TRBV18 and TRBJ2-6; D is uncertain. Germline values: CDR1 KGHSH, CDR2 LQKENI. V lost 0 bases and J lost 4, with 7 bases in between. The CDR3 extends over 15 amino acids. The chain's CDR3 is CASSPPVLGANVLTF. The CDR3 DNA is TGTGCCAGCTCACCACCGGTTCTCGGGGCCAACGTCCTGACTTTC.

This clonotype showed up many times. CDR3 loop: CASSLKGTRGSSYNEQFF. DNA of the CDR3: TGTGCCAGCAGCTTGAAAGGGACTAGGGGGAGCTCCTACAATGAGCAGTTCTTC. The rearrangement uses TRBV7-2 and TRBJ2-1, with 8 bases that match TRBD2. Losses at the gene ends were 3 bases for V and 0 bases for J; bases not matched to a gene: 10. This CDR3 has 18 amino acids. The V gene's germline CDR1 is SGHTA and CDR2 FQGNSA.

This clonotype was observed a handful of times. This rearrangement joins TRBV6-2 or TRBV6-3 to TRBJ1-5, with D tentatively TRBD1 (6 bases). Germline loops: CDR1 MNHEY, CDR2 SVGEGT. This CDR3 contains 20 residues. V was trimmed by 6 bases and J by 8 bases, leaving 35 bases between them. The CDR3: CASRSLGFYGTNFFQKPQHF. The DNA for the CDR3 is TGTGCCAGCAGGTCCCTAGGGTTTTACGGGACAAACTTCTTTCAAAAGCCCCAGCATTTT.

A note on this clonotype: An end of the junction does not agree with germline; a read error may underlie this. The rearrangement links TRBV28 to TRBJ2-5; D is uncertain. This CDR3 contains 11 residues. Germline CDR1 reads MDHEN; CDR2 reads SYDVKM. The CDR3 nucleotides read TGTGCCAGCAGTTTAATAGAGACCCAGCACTTC. It is translated as CASSLIETQHF.